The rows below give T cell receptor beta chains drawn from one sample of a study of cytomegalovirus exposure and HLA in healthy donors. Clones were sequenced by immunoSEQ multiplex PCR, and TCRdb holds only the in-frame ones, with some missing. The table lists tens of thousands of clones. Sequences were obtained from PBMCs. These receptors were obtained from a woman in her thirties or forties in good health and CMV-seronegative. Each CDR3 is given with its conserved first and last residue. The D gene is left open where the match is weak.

TGTGCCAGCAGCTATAGCGGGACCCCCACAGATACGCAGTATTTT	CASSYSGTPTDTQYF	TRBV9	TRBJ2-3	TRBD2
TGCGCCAGCAGCTTGAGACAGGGTCTGAACACTGAAGCTTTCTTT	CASSLRQGLNTEAFF	TRBV5-1	TRBJ1-1	TRBD1
TGTGCCAGCTCATTCGGGTTAAGGACTGAAGCTTTCTTT	CASSFGLRTEAFF	TRBV9	TRBJ1-1	.
TGTGCCAGCAGGGGGACAGGCTACGAGCAGTACTTC	CASRGTGYEQYF	TRBV6-6	TRBJ2-7	TRBD1
TGTGCCTGGATGCGGCGGGAGCGGGATACGCAGTATTTT	CAWMRRERDTQYF	TRBV30	TRBJ2-3	TRBD2
TGTGCCAGCAGCCAAAGTCCCGGAACGGGCGGGAGGGAGCAGTTCTTC	CASSQSPGTGGREQFF	TRBV4-2	TRBJ2-1	TRBD2
TGCAGCGTGCAAGCGGGAGGGAGATACAATGAGCAGTTCTTC	CSVQAGGRYNEQFF	TRBV29-1	TRBJ2-1	TRBD2
TGCGCCAGCAGCCAGACAGGGGGCGAAATCGAAGCTTTCTTT	CASSQTGGEIEAFF	TRBV4-3	TRBJ1-1	TRBD1
TGCGCCAGCAGCATCGGGACTGCTGAGACCCAGTACTTC	CASSIGTAETQYF	TRBV5-1	TRBJ2-5	.
TGTGCCAGCACCTCCTGGACTCAGAGCTCCTACGAGCAGTACTTC	CASTSWTQSSYEQYF	TRBV28	TRBJ2-7	.
TGTGCCAGCAGTGTACTTGGGGGGATTGACGAGCAGTACTTC	CASSVLGGIDEQYF	TRBV6-1	TRBJ2-7	.
TGTGCCAGTAGTATCGCTGACGGGTCATATGGCTACACCTTC	CASSIADGSYGYTF	TRBV19	TRBJ1-2	.
TGTGCCAGCAGTGAATTCCGGGACATGTTTTTT	CASSEFRDMFF	TRBV25-1	TRBJ1-4	.
TGTGCCAGCACTAGAGTCACCGGGGAGCTGTTTTTT	CASTRVTGELFF	TRBV6-1	TRBJ2-2	.
TGTGCCAGCAGCTTCGGGACTAGCGGGGGATACGAGCAGTACTTC	CASSFGTSGGYEQYF	TRBV7-2	TRBJ2-7	TRBD2
TGTGCCAGCAGCCCCGGGAGGGCCTCGGGCACCGGGGAGCTGTTTTTT	CASSPGRASGTGELFF	TRBV9	TRBJ2-2	TRBD2
TGTGCCAGCAGCTCGGGACAGGGATATGGCTACACCTTC	CASSSGQGYGYTF	TRBV7-9	TRBJ1-2	TRBD1
TGTGCCAGCAGTTACTCGGCCTCTGGGGCCAACGTCCTGACTTTC	CASSYSASGANVLTF	TRBV6-5	TRBJ2-6	.
TGTGCCAGCAGCTTAGGGACAGGGTCGTCTGGGGCCAACGTCCTGACTTTC	CASSLGTGSSGANVLTF	TRBV7-9	TRBJ2-6	TRBD1
TGTGCCAGCAGCGCCCGGATGGGGGCTTTCTCCTACGAGCAGTACTTC	CASSARMGAFSYEQYF	TRBV9	TRBJ2-7	.
TGTGCCAGCAGTTACAAAGGCAGGAAGAGCAATCAGCCCCAGCATTTT	CASSYKGRKSNQPQHF	TRBV6-6	TRBJ1-5	.
TGCGCCAGCAGCCAACGGGGACTAGCGGGCCAGGTTAACACCGGGGAGCTGTTTTTT	CASSQRGLAGQVNTGELFF	TRBV4-1	TRBJ2-2	TRBD2
TGTGCCAGCAGTTACGGGCAGGGAACAGATACGCAGTATTTT	CASSYGQGTDTQYF	TRBV6-5	TRBJ2-3	.
TGTGCCAGCAGTTTAGGTGACACCTACGAGCAGTACTTC	CASSLGDTYEQYF	TRBV28	TRBJ2-7	.
TGTGCCTGGAGGCGACTAGCGGGAGACACAGATACGCAGTATTTT	CAWRRLAGDTDTQYF	TRBV30	TRBJ2-3	TRBD2
TGTGCCAGCAGCTTGGAAGGGGGCATGAACACTGAAGCTTTCTTT	CASSLEGGMNTEAFF	TRBV5-4	TRBJ1-1	TRBD1
TGTGCCAGCAGTTACTCACCTAGCGGGAGTGGTTATGAGCAGTTCTTC	CASSYSPSGSGYEQFF	TRBV6-5	TRBJ2-1	TRBD2
TGTGCCAGTAGTGCTCTTGGCCAGAGCGCCTACGAGCAGTACTTC	CASSALGQSAYEQYF	TRBV19	TRBJ2-7	.
TGTGCCAGCAGCTTAGCCGCAGGGGGCAACTATGGCTACACCTTC	CASSLAAGGNYGYTF	TRBV7-9	TRBJ1-2	TRBD1